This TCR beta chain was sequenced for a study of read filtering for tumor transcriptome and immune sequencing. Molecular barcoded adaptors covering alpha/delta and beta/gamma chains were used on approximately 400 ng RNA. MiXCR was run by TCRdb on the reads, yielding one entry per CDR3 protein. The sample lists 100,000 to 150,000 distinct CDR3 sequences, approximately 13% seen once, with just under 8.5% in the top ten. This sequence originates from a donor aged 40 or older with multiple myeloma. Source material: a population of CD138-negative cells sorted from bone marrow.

CDR3 protein: CASSMGLAGGPGADTQYF. CDR3 DNA sequence: TGTGCCAGTAGTATGGGACTAGCGGGAGGCCCAGGGGCAGATACGCAGTATTTT. V is TRBV19 and J is TRBJ2-3; TRBD2 matches 15 bases. The CDR3 loop spans 18 amino acids. The germline V gene has CDR1 LNHDA and CDR2 SQIVND (reference sequence). V shed 3 bases and J 4 bases; nucleotides not matched to a gene: 8.